This TCR beta chain was identified during a study of CD8+CD57+ T cells in acquired aplastic anemia. Looking at the study overall: Sorted CD4+ and CD8+ cell DNA averaged around 3 ug.

Patients sequenced had flow cytometry evidence of CD8+CD57+ cell expansion. Profiles of TCR beta VDJ and CDR3 were generated from a genomic DNA template. TCRdb used MiXCR to reprocess the reads, holding one entry per CDR3 protein. The table lists roughly 170,000 distinct CDR3 sequences, almost 50% of them singletons. This CDR3 is built from 15 residues. Germline CDR1 reads SNHLY; CDR2 reads FYNNEI. V was pared by 4 bases and J by 3 bases, with 13 bases between. The chain employs TRBV2 and TRBJ1-5, with TRBD1 as a possible D gene (5 bases). This clonotype was sampled from a human donor with aplastic anemia. The source material was sorted CD4+, CD8+, or CD8+CD57+ T cells (not recorded which) from PBMCs. The CDR3 spells CASSGRDLPNQPQHF. The CDR3 nucleotides read TGTGCCAGCAGTGGCAGGGACCTCCCCAATCAGCCCCAGCATTTT.